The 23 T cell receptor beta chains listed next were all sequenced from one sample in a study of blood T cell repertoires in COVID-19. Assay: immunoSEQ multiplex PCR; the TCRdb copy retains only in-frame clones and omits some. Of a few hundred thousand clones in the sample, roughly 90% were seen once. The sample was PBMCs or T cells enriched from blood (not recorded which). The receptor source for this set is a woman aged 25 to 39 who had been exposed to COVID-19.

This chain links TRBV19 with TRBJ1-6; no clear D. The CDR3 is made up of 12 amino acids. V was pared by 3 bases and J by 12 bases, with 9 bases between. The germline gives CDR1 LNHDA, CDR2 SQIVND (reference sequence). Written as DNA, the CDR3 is TGTGCCAGTAGTATTCGAGATGTACCCCTCCACTTT. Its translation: CASSIRDVPLHF.

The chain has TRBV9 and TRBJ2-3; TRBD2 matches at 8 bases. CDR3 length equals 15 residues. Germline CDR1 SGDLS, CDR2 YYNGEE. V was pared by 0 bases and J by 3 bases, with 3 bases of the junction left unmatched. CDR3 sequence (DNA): TGTGCCAGCAGCGTAGTGGGCGGGGGGACAGATACGCAGTATTTT. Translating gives CASSVVGGGTDTQYF.

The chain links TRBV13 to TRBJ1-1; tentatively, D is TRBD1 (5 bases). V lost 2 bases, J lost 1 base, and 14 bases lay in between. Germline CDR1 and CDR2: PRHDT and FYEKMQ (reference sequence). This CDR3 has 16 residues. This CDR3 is CASSLSGFYRNTEAFF. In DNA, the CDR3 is TGTGCCAGCAGCTTATCAGGGTTCTATAGGAACACTGAAGCTTTCTTT.

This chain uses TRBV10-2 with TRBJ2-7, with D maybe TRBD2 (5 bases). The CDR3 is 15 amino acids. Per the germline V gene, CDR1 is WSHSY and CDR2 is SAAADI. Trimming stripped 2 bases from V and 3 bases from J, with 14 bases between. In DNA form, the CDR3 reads TGCGCCAGCAGTGAGAGAGAGACTAAGCGCTACGAGCAGTACTTC. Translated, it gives CASSERETKRYEQYF.

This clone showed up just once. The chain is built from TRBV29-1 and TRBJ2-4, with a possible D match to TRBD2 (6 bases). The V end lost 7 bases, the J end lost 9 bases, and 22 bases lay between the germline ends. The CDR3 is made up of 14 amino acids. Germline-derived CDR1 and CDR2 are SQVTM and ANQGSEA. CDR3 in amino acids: CSATVGRLKGIQYF. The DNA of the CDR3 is TGCAGCGCAACGGTAGGGAGGTTAAAGGGCATTCAGTACTTC.

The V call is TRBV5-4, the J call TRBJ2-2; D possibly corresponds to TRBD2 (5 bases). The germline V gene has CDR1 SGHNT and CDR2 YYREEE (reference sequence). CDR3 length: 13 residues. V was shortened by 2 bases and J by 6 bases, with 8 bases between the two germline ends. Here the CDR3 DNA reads TGTGCCAGCAGCTTACTAGTCGCCGGGGAGCTGTTTTTT. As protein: CASSLLVAGELFF.

The CDR3 DNA reads as TGTGCCAGCAGCGGACAGGGAGGAAGATGGAATGAGCAGTTCTTC. Translating it yields CASSGQGGRWNEQFF. The V call is TRBV9, the J call TRBJ2-1; D perhaps matches TRBD1 (7 bases). The CDR3 consists of 15 residues. Germline loops: CDR1 SGDLS, CDR2 YYNGEE. Trimming removed 3 bases from V and 7 bases from J, with 17 bases in between.

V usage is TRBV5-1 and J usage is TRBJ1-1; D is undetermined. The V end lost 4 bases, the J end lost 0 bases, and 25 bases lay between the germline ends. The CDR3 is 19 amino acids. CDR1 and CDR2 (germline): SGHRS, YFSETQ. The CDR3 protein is CASSVGWAAGSLMNTEAFF. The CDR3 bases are TGCGCCAGCAGCGTTGGTTGGGCGGCGGGGTCCCTCATGAACACTGAAGCTTTCTTT.

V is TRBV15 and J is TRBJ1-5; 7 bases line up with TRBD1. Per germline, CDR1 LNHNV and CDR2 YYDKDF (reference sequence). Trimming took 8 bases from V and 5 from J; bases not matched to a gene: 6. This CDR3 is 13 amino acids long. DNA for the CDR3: TGTGCCACCGGGTGGACAGGAGATCAGCCCCAGCATTTT. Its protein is CATGWTGDQPQHF. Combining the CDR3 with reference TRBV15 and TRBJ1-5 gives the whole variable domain DAMVIQNPRYQVTQFGKPVTLSCSQTLNHNVMYWYQQKSSQAPKLLFHYYDKDFNNEADTPDNFQSRRPNTSFCFLDIRSPGLGDTAMYLCATGWTGDQPQHFGDGTRLSIL.

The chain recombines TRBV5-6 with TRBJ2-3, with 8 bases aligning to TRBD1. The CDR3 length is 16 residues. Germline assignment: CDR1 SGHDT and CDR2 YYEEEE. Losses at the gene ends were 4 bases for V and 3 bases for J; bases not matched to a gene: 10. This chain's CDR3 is CASSAVDRGWTDTQYF. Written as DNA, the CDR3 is TGTGCCAGCAGCGCGGTCGACAGGGGTTGGACAGATACGCAGTATTTT.

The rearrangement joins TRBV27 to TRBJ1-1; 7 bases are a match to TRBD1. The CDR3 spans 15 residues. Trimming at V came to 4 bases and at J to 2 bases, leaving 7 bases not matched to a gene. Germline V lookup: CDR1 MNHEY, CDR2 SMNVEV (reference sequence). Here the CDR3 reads CASSYRGVKNTEAFF. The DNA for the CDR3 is TGTGCCAGCAGTTACAGGGGTGTGAAAAACACTGAAGCTTTCTTT.

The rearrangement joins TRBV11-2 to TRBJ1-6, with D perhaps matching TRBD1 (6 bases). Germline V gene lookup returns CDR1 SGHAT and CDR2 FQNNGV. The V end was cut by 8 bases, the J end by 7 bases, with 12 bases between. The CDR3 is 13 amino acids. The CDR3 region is CASGTGLNSPLHF. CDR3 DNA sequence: TGTGCCAGCGGTACAGGGTTGAATTCACCCCTCCACTTT. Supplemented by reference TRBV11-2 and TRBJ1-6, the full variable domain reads EAGVAQSPRYKIIEKRQSVAFWCNPISGHATLYWYQQILGQGPKLLIQFQNNGVVDDSQLPKDRFSAERLKGVDSTLKIQPAKLEDSAVYLCASGTGLNSPLHFGNGTRLTVT.

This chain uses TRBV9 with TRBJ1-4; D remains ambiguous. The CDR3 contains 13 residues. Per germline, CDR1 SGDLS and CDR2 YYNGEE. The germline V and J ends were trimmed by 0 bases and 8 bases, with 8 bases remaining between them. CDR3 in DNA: TGTGCCAGCAGCGTAGGGCGCGGAGAAAAACTGTTTTTT. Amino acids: CASSVGRGEKLFF.

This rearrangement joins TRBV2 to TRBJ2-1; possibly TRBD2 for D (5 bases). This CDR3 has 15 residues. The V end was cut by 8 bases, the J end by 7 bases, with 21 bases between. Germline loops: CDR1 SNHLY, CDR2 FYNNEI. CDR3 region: CASFPRSGRGNEQFF. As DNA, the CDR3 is TGTGCCAGCTTCCCCCGGAGCGGCAGAGGGAATGAGCAGTTCTTC.

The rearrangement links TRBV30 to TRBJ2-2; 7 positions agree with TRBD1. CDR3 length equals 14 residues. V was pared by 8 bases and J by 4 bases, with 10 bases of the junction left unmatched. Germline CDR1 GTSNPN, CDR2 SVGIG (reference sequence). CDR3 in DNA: TGTGCCCGGGCGACAGGGATCGGCACCGGGGAGCTGTTTTTT. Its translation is CARATGIGTGELFF.

DNA for the CDR3: TGTGCCAGCAGCTTGGGGGGACAGGCCTCCTACGAGCAGTACTTC. It is translated as CASSLGGQASYEQYF. The V gene is TRBV5-4, the J gene TRBJ2-7; 8 nucleotides line up with TRBD1. V lost 0 bases, J lost 0 bases, and 2 bases stayed unmatched. From germline, CDR1 is SGHNT and CDR2 YYREEE (reference sequence). This CDR3 has 15 residues.

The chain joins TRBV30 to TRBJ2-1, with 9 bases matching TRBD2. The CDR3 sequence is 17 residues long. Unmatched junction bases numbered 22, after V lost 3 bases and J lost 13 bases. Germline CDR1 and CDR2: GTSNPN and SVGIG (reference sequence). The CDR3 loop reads CAWSRYLSGGPAGAQFF. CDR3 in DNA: TGTGCCTGGAGCCGATACCTCAGCGGGGGGCCCGCGGGTGCACAGTTCTTC.

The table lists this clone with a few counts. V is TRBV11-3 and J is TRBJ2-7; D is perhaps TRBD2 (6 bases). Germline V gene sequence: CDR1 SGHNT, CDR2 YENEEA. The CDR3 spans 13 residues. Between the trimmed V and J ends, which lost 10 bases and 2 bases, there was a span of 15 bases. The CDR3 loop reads CATSRGSTYEQYF. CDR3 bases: TGTGCCACCTCGCGGGGTTCGACCTACGAGCAGTACTTC.

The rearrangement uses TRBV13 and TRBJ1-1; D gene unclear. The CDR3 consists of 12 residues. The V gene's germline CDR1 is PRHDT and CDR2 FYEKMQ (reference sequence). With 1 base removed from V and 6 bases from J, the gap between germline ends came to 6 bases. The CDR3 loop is CASSLVGAEAFF. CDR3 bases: TGTGCCAGCAGCTTAGTGGGCGCTGAAGCTTTCTTT.

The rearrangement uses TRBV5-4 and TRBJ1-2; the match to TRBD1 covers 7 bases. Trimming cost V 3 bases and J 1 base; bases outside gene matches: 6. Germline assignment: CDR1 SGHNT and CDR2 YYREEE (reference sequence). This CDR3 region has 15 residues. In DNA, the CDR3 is TGTGCCAGCAGCTCCGGGACAGTAAATAACTATGGCTACACCTTC. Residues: CASSSGTVNNYGYTF. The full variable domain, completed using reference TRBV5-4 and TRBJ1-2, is ETGVTQSPTHLIKTRGQQVTLRCSSQSGHNTVSWYQQALGQGPQFIFQYYREEENGRGNFPPRFSGLQFPNYSSELNVNALELDDSALYLCASSSGTVNNYGYTFGSGTRLTVV.

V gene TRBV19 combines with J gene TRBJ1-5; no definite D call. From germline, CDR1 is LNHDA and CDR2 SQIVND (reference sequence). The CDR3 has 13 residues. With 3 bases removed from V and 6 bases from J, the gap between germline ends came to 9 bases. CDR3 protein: CASSMREGQPQHF. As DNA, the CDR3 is TGTGCCAGTAGTATGAGGGAAGGTCAGCCCCAGCATTTT. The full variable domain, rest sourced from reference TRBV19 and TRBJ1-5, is DGGITQSPKYLFRKEGQNVTLSCEQNLNHDAMYWYRQDPGQGLRLIYYSQIVNDFQKGDIAEGYSVSREKKESFPLTVTSAQKNPTAFYLCASSMREGQPQHFGDGTRLSIL.

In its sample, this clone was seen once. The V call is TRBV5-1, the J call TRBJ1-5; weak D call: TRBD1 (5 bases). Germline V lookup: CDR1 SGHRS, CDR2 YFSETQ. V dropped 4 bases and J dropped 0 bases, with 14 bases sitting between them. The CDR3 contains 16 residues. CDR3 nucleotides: TGCGCCAGCAGCCCCCTTCAGGGAACTAGCAATCAGCCCCAGCATTTT. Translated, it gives CASSPLQGTSNQPQHF.

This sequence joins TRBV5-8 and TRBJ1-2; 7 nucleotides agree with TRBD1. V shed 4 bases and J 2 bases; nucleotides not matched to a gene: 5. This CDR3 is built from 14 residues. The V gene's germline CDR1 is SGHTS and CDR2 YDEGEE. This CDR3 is CASSHRGLNYGYTF. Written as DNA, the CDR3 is TGTGCCAGCAGCCACAGGGGTCTCAACTATGGCTACACCTTC. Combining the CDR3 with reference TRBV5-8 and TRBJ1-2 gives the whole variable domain EAGVTQSPTHLIKTRGQQATLRCSPISGHTSVYWYQQALGLGLQFLLWYDEGEERNRGNFPPRFSGRQFPNYSSELNVNALELEDSALYLCASSHRGLNYGYTFGSGTRLTVV.